Included here is one T cell receptor (beta chain) sequence, with context. The entry originates in a study of T cell responses to AZD1222 COVID-19 vaccine. The CDR3 has 15 residues. Between the trimmed V and J ends, which lost 4 bases and 5 bases, there was a span of 17 bases. Germline V gene sequence: CDR1 MDHEN, CDR2 SYDVKM. Clones were read by immunoSEQ multiplex PCR, and TCRdb kept only the in-frame ones, dropping some. This sample has tens of thousands of clones, with under 85% found just once. The origin of this receptor is an adult in good health. The genes are TRBV28 and TRBJ2-5, with a possible D match to TRBD2 (7 bases). The sample consisted of peripheral blood, taken on day 0 of MenACWY control vaccination. The CDR3 is CASSSPRGAGETQYF. CDR3 bases: TGTGCCAGCAGTTCCCCCCGGGGGGCGGGGGAGACCCAGTACTTC.